This is a list of T cell receptor beta chains from one sample in a study of early T cells in non-severe SARS-CoV-2 infection. Each CDR3 protein is one row after TCRdb ran MiXCR on the 5' RACE reads. The sample includes 45,000 to 55,000 distinct CDR3 sequences, more than 9% of them seen just once. The sequenced sample consisted of whole blood. The receptor source for this set is an adult who was a healthcare worker with PCR-confirmed SARS-CoV-2 infection or an uninfected control (not recorded which). Each CDR3 is given with its conserved first and last residue. The order of the fields is D gene, J gene, clone size, V gene, CDR3 protein, CDR3 DNA. D genes are given only for firm matches. Clone size is stated in some rows and not others, as once, few, many or a class when expanded.

NA	TRBJ2-7	NA	TRBV9	CASSAVGTSGSYEQYF	TGTGCCAGCAGCGCAGTCGGGACTTCTGGCTCCTACGAGCAGTACTTC
NA	TRBJ1-3	few	TRBV11-2	CASSLGGPGAGNTIYF	TGTGCCAGCAGCTTAGGCGGACCGGGGGCTGGAAACACCATATATTTT
NA	TRBJ2-2	NA	TRBV11-2	CASSQLGNTGELFF	TGTGCCAGCAGCCAACTAGGTAACACCGGGGAGCTGTTTTTT
NA	TRBJ2-7	NA	TRBV27	CATPRTQPEQYF	TGTGCCACCCCAAGGACCCAGCCCGAGCAGTACTTC
NA	TRBJ1-1	few	TRBV7-9	CASSLAPGTTEAFF	TGTGCCAGCAGCTTAGCTCCGGGTACGACTGAAGCTTTCTTT
NA	TRBJ2-1	NA	TRBV5-6	CASSFRVGHLGNEQFF	TGTGCCAGCAGCTTCCGCGTCGGGCATCTAGGCAATGAGCAGTTCTTC
NA	TRBJ1-1	NA	TRBV5-1	CASSPGAQVNTEAFF	TGCGCCAGCAGCCCGGGGGCGCAGGTAAACACTGAAGCTTTCTTT
TRBD2	TRBJ2-5	few	TRBV28	CASSFIASGRKNDQETQYF	TGTGCCAGCAGTTTCATAGCTAGCGGGAGGAAGAACGATCAAGAGACCCAGTACTTC
NA	TRBJ2-4	NA	TRBV6-1	CASSEEGGIIAKNIQYF	TGTGCCAGCAGTGAAGAGGGAGGAATAATAGCCAAAAACATTCAGTACTTC
TRBD2	TRBJ2-5	few	TRBV9	CASSVRLAGRQETQYF	TGTGCCAGCAGCGTTCGACTAGCGGGGCGTCAAGAGACCCAGTACTTC
TRBD2	TRBJ2-7	many	TRBV6-5	CASSYSGGSGEQYF	TGTGCCAGCAGTTACTCTGGCGGGAGTGGCGAGCAGTACTTC
TRBD1	TRBJ1-4	few	TRBV7-9	CASSLGERGPSTNEKLFF	TGTGCCAGCAGCTTGGGGGAGAGGGGGCCCTCAACTAATGAAAAACTGTTTTTT
NA	TRBJ1-5	many	TRBV27	CASSAGGGGMPQHF	TGTGCCAGCTCGGCGGGGGGCGGTGGGATGCCCCAGCATTTT
NA	TRBJ2-6	few	TRBV14	CASSSLRSGANVLTF	TGTGCCAGCAGCTCCTTGAGGTCTGGGGCCAACGTCCTGACTTTC
NA	TRBJ2-1	NA	TRBV9	CASSKTSYNERFF	TGTGCCAGCAGCAAAACTAGTTACAATGAGCGGTTCTTC
NA	TRBJ2-7	NA	TRBV11-2	CASSSQGIEQYF	TGTGCCAGCAGCTCCCAGGGGATCGAGCAGTACTTC
TRBD1	TRBJ2-7	NA	TRBV18	CASSPGADRVFEQYF	TGTGCCAGCTCACCCGGGGCGGACAGGGTTTTCGAGCAGTACTTC
NA	TRBJ1-4	few	TRBV6-1	CASTMDGF	TGTGCCAGCACTATGGACGGATTT
NA	TRBJ1-1	few	TRBV27	CASIATMNTEAFF	TGTGCCAGCATCGCGACCATGAACACTGAAGCTTTCTTT
TRBD1	TRBJ2-7	few	TRBV28	CASSFPDRGKEKYF	TGTGCCAGCAGTTTTCCCGACAGGGGGAAAGAGAAGTACTTC
TRBD2	TRBJ2-7	NA	TRBV6-2/TRBV6-3	CASSYPTSGVHPSYEQYF	TGTGCCAGCAGTTACCCGACTAGCGGAGTTCACCCCTCCTACGAGCAGTACTTC
TRBD1	TRBJ1-1	many	TRBV5-4	CASSLTGGQEAFF	TGTGCCAGCAGCCTTACAGGGGGCCAAGAAGCTTTCTTT